Listed below are T cell receptor beta chains from one sample, sequenced in a study of cytomegalovirus exposure and HLA in healthy donors. TCRdb keeps only in-frame clones here, not all; method: immunoSEQ multiplex PCR. The sample has approximately 200,000 clones; 65% to 80% are singletons. The specimen sequenced was PBMCs. All receptors derive from a man aged 30 to 45 in good health and CMV-seropositive. CDR3s include the opening cysteine and the closing phenylalanine or tryptophan. A D gene is named only where the DNA matches it firmly. Clone size, where shown, is once, few, many, or a class for clones that have expanded.

abundance: -; v_gene: TRBV4-1; j_gene: TRBJ1-4; d_gene: TRBD1; CDR3aa: CASSQGQGSTNEKLFF; CDR3nt: TGCGCCAGCAGCCAAGGACAGGGCTCAACTAATGAAAAACTGTTTTTT
abundance: -; v_gene: TRBV29-1; j_gene: TRBJ1-3; d_gene: -; CDR3aa: CSVEAARAGNTIYF; CDR3nt: TGCAGCGTTGAGGCAGCGCGGGCCGGAAACACCATATATTTT
abundance: -; v_gene: TRBV10-3; j_gene: TRBJ1-6; d_gene: -; CDR3aa: CAISEGRGSYNSPLHF; CDR3nt: TGTGCCATCAGTGAGGGAAGGGGCTCCTATAATTCACCCCTCCACTTT
abundance: -; v_gene: TRBV9; j_gene: TRBJ1-1; d_gene: TRBD1; CDR3aa: CASSVEGQGRAEAFF; CDR3nt: TGTGCCAGCAGCGTAGAGGGACAGGGGAGGGCTGAAGCTTTCTTT
abundance: -; v_gene: TRBV5-4; j_gene: TRBJ2-2; d_gene: TRBD2; CDR3aa: CASSLSGGGTGELFF; CDR3nt: TGTGCCAGCAGCTTGTCGGGAGGAGGGACCGGGGAGCTGTTTTTT
abundance: -; v_gene: TRBV4-3; j_gene: TRBJ2-1; d_gene: TRBD2; CDR3aa: CASSQDGVAGGRKNEQFF; CDR3nt: TGCGCCAGCAGCCAAGATGGGGTAGCGGGGGGACGAAAGAATGAGCAGTTCTTC
abundance: -; v_gene: TRBV18; j_gene: TRBJ1-2; d_gene: -; CDR3aa: CASSPSEGRGGYTF; CDR3nt: TGTGCCAGCTCACCCAGCGAAGGTCGTGGTGGCTACACCTTC
abundance: -; v_gene: TRBV19; j_gene: TRBJ1-5; d_gene: TRBD1; CDR3aa: CASSIGAGGWSQPQHF; CDR3nt: TGTGCCAGTAGTATAGGGGCAGGGGGCTGGTCTCAGCCCCAGCATTTT
abundance: few; v_gene: TRBV5-1; j_gene: TRBJ2-2; d_gene: -; CDR3aa: CASSLDSFPGELFF; CDR3nt: TGCGCCAGCAGCCTGGACTCCTTCCCCGGGGAGCTGTTTTTT
abundance: -; v_gene: TRBV5-6; j_gene: TRBJ2-3; d_gene: -; CDR3aa: CASTNIILGGGDTQYF; CDR3nt: TGTGCCAGCACCAATATAATACTAGGAGGAGGAGATACGCAGTATTTT
abundance: -; v_gene: TRBV28; j_gene: TRBJ1-2; d_gene: TRBD1; CDR3aa: CASSRTGGGGYTF; CDR3nt: TGTGCCAGCAGTCGGACAGGGGGCGGCGGCTACACCTTC
abundance: -; v_gene: TRBV9; j_gene: TRBJ2-6; d_gene: TRBD1; CDR3aa: CASSLPGQLSGANVLTF; CDR3nt: TGTGCCAGCAGCTTACCGGGACAGCTCTCTGGGGCCAACGTCCTGACTTTC
abundance: -; v_gene: TRBV15; j_gene: TRBJ2-5; d_gene: -; CDR3aa: CATSRDEGETQYF; CDR3nt: TGTGCCACCAGCAGAGATGAGGGCGAGACCCAGTACTTC
abundance: few; v_gene: TRBV30; j_gene: TRBJ2-7; d_gene: -; CDR3aa: CAWSVEGIYEQYF; CDR3nt: TGTGCCTGGAGTGTTGAGGGCATTTACGAGCAGTACTTC
abundance: few; v_gene: TRBV6-5; j_gene: TRBJ1-1; d_gene: -; CDR3aa: CASSYSPLRNTEAFF; CDR3nt: TGTGCCAGCAGTTACTCTCCCCTTAGGAACACTGAAGCTTTCTTT
abundance: -; v_gene: TRBV21-1; j_gene: TRBJ2-7; d_gene: -; CDR3aa: CASSLKGAEEYEQYF; CDR3nt: TGTGCCAGCAGCTTAAAGGGGGCAGAAGAATACGAGCAGTACTTC
abundance: few; v_gene: TRBV18; j_gene: TRBJ2-3; d_gene: -; CDR3aa: CASSPAVSGADTQYF; CDR3nt: TGTGCCAGCTCACCAGCCGTTTCAGGGGCAGATACGCAGTATTTT
abundance: -; v_gene: TRBV7-9; j_gene: TRBJ2-3; d_gene: -; CDR3aa: CASSFSRGLSDTQYF; CDR3nt: TGTGCCAGCAGCTTCAGCAGGGGCCTTTCGGATACGCAGTATTTT
abundance: -; v_gene: TRBV6-5; j_gene: TRBJ1-2; d_gene: -; CDR3aa: CASSYTPGLGVGGYTF; CDR3nt: TGTGCCAGCAGTTACACACCAGGGTTAGGGGTTGGTGGCTACACCTTC
abundance: -; v_gene: TRBV7-3; j_gene: TRBJ2-2; d_gene: -; CDR3aa: CASSTQGNTGELFF; CDR3nt: TGTGCCAGCAGTACTCAGGGTAACACCGGGGAGCTGTTTTTT
abundance: -; v_gene: TRBV5-1; j_gene: TRBJ2-1; d_gene: -; CDR3aa: CASSLTSNNEQFF; CDR3nt: TGCGCCAGCAGCTTGACCAGTAACAATGAGCAGTTCTTC
abundance: -; v_gene: TRBV7-6; j_gene: TRBJ1-5; d_gene: TRBD1; CDR3aa: CASSQGQGGQPQHF; CDR3nt: TGTGCCAGCAGCCAAGGACAGGGAGGTCAGCCCCAGCATTTT
abundance: -; v_gene: TRBV9; j_gene: TRBJ2-5; d_gene: -; CDR3aa: CASSVVRGQETQYF; CDR3nt: TGTGCCAGCAGCGTAGTTCGGGGCCAAGAGACCCAGTACTTC
abundance: few; v_gene: TRBV4-1; j_gene: TRBJ2-2; d_gene: -; CDR3aa: CASSLPGTGGGLFF; CDR3nt: TGCGCCAGCAGCCTCCCCGGGACTGGCGGCGGGCTGTTTTTT
abundance: -; v_gene: TRBV5-1; j_gene: TRBJ2-2; d_gene: TRBD2; CDR3aa: CASSLLGGGNGELFF; CDR3nt: TGCGCCAGCAGCTTGCTTGGCGGGGGGAACGGGGAGCTGTTTTTT
abundance: -; v_gene: TRBV11-2; j_gene: TRBJ2-7; d_gene: -; CDR3aa: CASRFDRDYEQYF; CDR3nt: TGTGCCAGCAGGTTCGACAGAGACTACGAGCAGTACTTC
abundance: few; v_gene: TRBV6-1; j_gene: TRBJ2-1; d_gene: TRBD2; CDR3aa: CASSEIGWERGGSYNEQFF; CDR3nt: TGTGCCAGCAGTGAAATCGGGTGGGAGCGGGGGGGCTCCTACAATGAGCAGTTCTTC
abundance: -; v_gene: TRBV19; j_gene: TRBJ2-7; d_gene: -; CDR3aa: CASRPGGPGIYEQYF; CDR3nt: TGTGCCAGTAGACCGGGGGGCCCCGGGATTTACGAGCAGTACTTC
abundance: -; v_gene: TRBV7-2; j_gene: TRBJ2-1; d_gene: TRBD2; CDR3aa: CASSIDAGGVNEQFF; CDR3nt: TGTGCCAGCAGCATCGATGCGGGAGGGGTCAATGAGCAGTTCTTC
abundance: -; v_gene: TRBV7-9; j_gene: TRBJ2-2; d_gene: TRBD2; CDR3aa: CSSSSGLAGGATGELFF; CDR3nt: TGTTCCAGCAGCTCTGGACTAGCGGGAGGCGCAACCGGGGAGCTGTTTTTT
abundance: -; v_gene: TRBV27; j_gene: TRBJ2-6; d_gene: TRBD2; CDR3aa: CASSSLAGSSGANVLTF; CDR3nt: TGTGCCAGCAGTTCCCTAGCGGGGAGCTCTGGGGCCAACGTCCTGACTTTC
abundance: -; v_gene: TRBV28; j_gene: TRBJ1-2; d_gene: -; CDR3aa: CASSFGDGYTF; CDR3nt: TGTGCCAGCAGTTTTGGAGATGGCTACACCTTC
abundance: -; v_gene: TRBV7-2; j_gene: TRBJ2-2; d_gene: TRBD1; CDR3aa: CASRPDRVAGELFF; CDR3nt: TGTGCCAGCAGACCCGACAGGGTGGCCGGGGAGCTGTTTTTT
abundance: -; v_gene: TRBV30; j_gene: TRBJ2-1; d_gene: TRBD1; CDR3aa: CAWSPLDRGWQFF; CDR3nt: TGTGCCTGGAGTCCCTTGGACAGGGGGTGGCAGTTCTTC
abundance: few; v_gene: TRBV5-1; j_gene: TRBJ1-6; d_gene: TRBD1; CDR3aa: CASSLVGQDASPLHF; CDR3nt: TGCGCCAGCAGCTTGGTGGGACAGGACGCTTCACCCCTCCACTTT
abundance: -; v_gene: TRBV25-1; j_gene: TRBJ1-4; d_gene: -; CDR3aa: CASSETVTNEKLFF; CDR3nt: TGTGCCAGCAGTGAGACAGTAACTAATGAAAAACTGTTTTTT
abundance: once; v_gene: TRBV2; j_gene: TRBJ2-7; d_gene: TRBD2; CDR3aa: CASRPGTSFNEQYF; CDR3nt: TGTGCCAGCAGGCCCGGGACTAGTTTCAACGAGCAGTACTTC
abundance: -; v_gene: TRBV7-9; j_gene: TRBJ1-1; d_gene: -; CDR3aa: CASSLAGGGGNTEAFF; CDR3nt: TGTGCCAGCAGCTTAGCAGGCGGGGGCGGGAACACTGAAGCTTTCTTT
abundance: -; v_gene: TRBV9; j_gene: TRBJ2-7; d_gene: TRBD2; CDR3aa: CASSVEGTSGFYEQYF; CDR3nt: TGTGCCAGCAGCGTAGAAGGGACTAGCGGATTCTACGAGCAGTACTTC
abundance: -; v_gene: TRBV2; j_gene: TRBJ2-5; d_gene: TRBD1; CDR3aa: CASTPRRWTGQETQYF; CDR3nt: TGTGCCAGCACCCCCCGACGTTGGACAGGTCAAGAGACCCAGTACTTC
abundance: -; v_gene: TRBV5-1; j_gene: TRBJ2-1; d_gene: TRBD2; CDR3aa: CASSSGGSSYNEQFF; CDR3nt: TGCGCCAGCAGCAGCGGGGGGAGCTCCTACAATGAGCAGTTCTTC
abundance: once; v_gene: TRBV7-8; j_gene: TRBJ1-2; d_gene: -; CDR3aa: CASSLGIAGGYTF; CDR3nt: TGTGCCAGCAGCTTAGGCATTGCCGGGGGCTACACCTTC
abundance: -; v_gene: TRBV27; j_gene: TRBJ1-4; d_gene: TRBD1; CDR3aa: CASSPWTGNEKLFF; CDR3nt: TGTGCCAGCAGTCCCTGGACAGGGAATGAAAAACTGTTTTTT
abundance: -; v_gene: TRBV7-3; j_gene: TRBJ1-1; d_gene: TRBD1; CDR3aa: CASTPTGDSTEAFF; CDR3nt: TGTGCCAGCACCCCGACAGGGGACAGCACTGAAGCTTTCTTT
abundance: -; v_gene: TRBV11-1; j_gene: TRBJ2-3; d_gene: TRBD2; CDR3aa: CASSHPGGPLQADTQYF; CDR3nt: TGTGCCAGCAGCCATCCGGGGGGGCCGCTTCAGGCAGATACGCAGTATTTT
abundance: -; v_gene: TRBV25-1; j_gene: TRBJ1-2; d_gene: -; CDR3aa: CASRPRRGSANYGYTF; CDR3nt: TGTGCCAGCAGGCCCAGAAGGGGCTCAGCTAACTATGGCTACACCTTC
abundance: few; v_gene: TRBV5-8; j_gene: TRBJ2-2; d_gene: TRBD2; CDR3aa: CASSSRGDVNTGELFF; CDR3nt: TGTGCCAGCAGCTCCCGGGGGGACGTAAACACCGGGGAGCTGTTTTTT
abundance: few; v_gene: TRBV28; j_gene: TRBJ1-2; d_gene: -; CDR3aa: CASSTLTNYGYTF; CDR3nt: TGTGCCAGCAGCACTCTAACTAACTATGGCTACACCTTC
abundance: -; v_gene: TRBV6-5; j_gene: TRBJ2-1; d_gene: TRBD1; CDR3aa: CASSDRGGNEQFF; CDR3nt: TGTGCCAGCAGTGACAGGGGCGGTAATGAGCAGTTCTTC
abundance: -; v_gene: TRBV7-2; j_gene: TRBJ2-5; d_gene: TRBD2; CDR3aa: CASSLMSGRARETQYF; CDR3nt: TGTGCCAGCAGCTTAATGAGCGGGAGGGCCAGGGAGACCCAGTACTTC
abundance: -; v_gene: TRBV19; j_gene: TRBJ1-1; d_gene: -; CDR3aa: CASSREAIWGTEAFF; CDR3nt: TGTGCCAGTAGTAGGGAGGCTATTTGGGGCACTGAAGCTTTCTTT
abundance: once; v_gene: TRBV19; j_gene: TRBJ1-1; d_gene: TRBD1; CDR3aa: CASSILGQGIRDTEAFF; CDR3nt: TGTGCCAGTAGTATTTTGGGACAGGGGATTCGGGACACTGAAGCTTTCTTT
abundance: once; v_gene: TRBV7-7; j_gene: TRBJ2-2; d_gene: TRBD1; CDR3aa: CASSPRTGAGELFF; CDR3nt: TGTGCTAGCAGCCCGAGGACAGGAGCCGGGGAGCTGTTTTTT
abundance: -; v_gene: TRBV11-3; j_gene: TRBJ2-1; d_gene: -; CDR3aa: CASSLDNRYLGTYNEQFF; CDR3nt: TGTGCCAGCAGCCTCGACAACAGGTATTTGGGGACCTACAATGAGCAGTTCTTC
abundance: -; v_gene: TRBV2; j_gene: TRBJ1-5; d_gene: -; CDR3aa: CATKTDSNQPQHF; CDR3nt: TGTGCCACCAAAACAGATAGCAATCAGCCCCAGCATTTT
abundance: -; v_gene: TRBV10-1; j_gene: TRBJ2-5; d_gene: -; CDR3aa: CARGGETQYF; CDR3nt: TGCGCGCGGGGAGGTGAGACCCAGTACTTC
abundance: -; v_gene: TRBV6-5; j_gene: TRBJ2-7; d_gene: -; CDR3aa: CASSPRGAEQYF; CDR3nt: TGTGCCAGCAGTCCCCGTGGAGCCGAGCAGTACTTC
abundance: once; v_gene: TRBV6-5; j_gene: TRBJ1-5; d_gene: -; CDR3aa: CASKGNSNQPQHF; CDR3nt: TGTGCCAGCAAGGGGAACAGCAATCAGCCCCAGCATTTT
abundance: -; v_gene: TRBV5-1; j_gene: TRBJ2-7; d_gene: -; CDR3aa: CASSLVGWVRGAYEQYF; CDR3nt: TGCGCCAGCAGCTTGGTGGGATGGGTGCGGGGCGCCTACGAGCAGTACTTC
abundance: once; v_gene: TRBV9; j_gene: TRBJ2-1; d_gene: -; CDR3aa: CASSARTNKDEQFF; CDR3nt: TGTGCCAGCAGCGCCCGGACTAACAAGGATGAGCAGTTCTTC